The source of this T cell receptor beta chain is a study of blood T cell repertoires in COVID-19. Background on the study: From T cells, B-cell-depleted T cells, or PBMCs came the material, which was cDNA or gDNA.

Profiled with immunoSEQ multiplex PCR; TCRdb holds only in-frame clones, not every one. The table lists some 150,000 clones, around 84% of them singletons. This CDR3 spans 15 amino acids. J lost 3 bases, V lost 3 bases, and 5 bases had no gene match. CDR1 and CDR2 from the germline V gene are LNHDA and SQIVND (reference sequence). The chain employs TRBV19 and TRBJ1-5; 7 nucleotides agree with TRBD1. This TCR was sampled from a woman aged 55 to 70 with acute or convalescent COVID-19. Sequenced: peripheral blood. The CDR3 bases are TGTGCCAGTAGTATGAGGGGACAGTTCAATCAGCCCCAGCATTTT. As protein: CASSMRGQFNQPQHF.